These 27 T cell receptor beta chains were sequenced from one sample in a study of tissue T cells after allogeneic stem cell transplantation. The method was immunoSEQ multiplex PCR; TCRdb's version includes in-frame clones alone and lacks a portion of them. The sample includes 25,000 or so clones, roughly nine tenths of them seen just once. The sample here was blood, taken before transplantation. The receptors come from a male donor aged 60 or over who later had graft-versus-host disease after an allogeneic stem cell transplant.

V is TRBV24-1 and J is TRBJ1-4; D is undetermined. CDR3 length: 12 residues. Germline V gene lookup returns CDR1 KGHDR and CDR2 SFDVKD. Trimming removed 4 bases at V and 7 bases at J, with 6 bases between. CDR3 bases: TGTGCCACCAGTGAGGGAGGTGAAAAACTGTTTTTT. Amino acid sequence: CATSEGGEKLFF.

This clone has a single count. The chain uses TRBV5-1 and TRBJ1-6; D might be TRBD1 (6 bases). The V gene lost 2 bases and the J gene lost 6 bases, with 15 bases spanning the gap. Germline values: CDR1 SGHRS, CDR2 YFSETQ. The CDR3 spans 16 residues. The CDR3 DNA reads TGCGCCAGCAGCTTCGACAGGACGGTGGGTAATTCACCCCTCCACTTT. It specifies CASSFDRTVGNSPLHF.

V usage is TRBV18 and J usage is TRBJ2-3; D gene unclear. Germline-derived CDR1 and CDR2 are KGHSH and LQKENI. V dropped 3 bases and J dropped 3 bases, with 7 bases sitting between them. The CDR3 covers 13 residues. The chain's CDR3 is CASSPGGTDTQYF. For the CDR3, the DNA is TGTGCCAGCTCACCTGGTGGAACAGATACGCAGTATTTT.

The CDR3 DNA sequence: TGTGCCAGCAGAGACAGGTCCCCCCAAGGGGCTTTCTTT. It codes for CASRDRSPQGAFF. The genes are TRBV2 and TRBJ1-1; possible D gene TRBD1, 6 bases. V lost 6 bases to trimming and J lost 11 bases, with 19 bases between them. This CDR3 region has 13 residues. CDR1 and CDR2 (germline): SNHLY, FYNNEI.

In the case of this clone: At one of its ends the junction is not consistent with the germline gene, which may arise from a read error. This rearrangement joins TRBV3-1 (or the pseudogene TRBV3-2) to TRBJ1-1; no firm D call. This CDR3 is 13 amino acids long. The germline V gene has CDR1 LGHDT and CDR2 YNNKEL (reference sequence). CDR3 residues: CASRQVPNTEAFF. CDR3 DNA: TGTGCCAGCCGCCAAGTCCCAAACACTGAAGCTTTCTTT.

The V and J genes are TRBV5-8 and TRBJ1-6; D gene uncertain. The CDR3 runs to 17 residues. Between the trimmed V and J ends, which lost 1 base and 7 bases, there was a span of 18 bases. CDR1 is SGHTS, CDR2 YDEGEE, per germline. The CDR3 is CASSLTVGVGSNSPLHF. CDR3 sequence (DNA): TGTGCCAGCAGCTTGACCGTTGGGGTGGGTTCCAATTCACCCCTCCACTTT.

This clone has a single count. CDR3 coding DNA: TGCGCCAGCAGCCGGGATGGGGATCAGCCCCAGCATTTT. Translated: CASSRDGDQPQHF. The gene calls are TRBV4-1 and TRBJ1-5; D is uncertain. This CDR3 has 13 amino acids. Germline V gene sequence: CDR1 MGHRA, CDR2 YSYEKL. Trimming shortened V by 4 bases and J by 5 bases, and 9 bases separated the two germline ends.

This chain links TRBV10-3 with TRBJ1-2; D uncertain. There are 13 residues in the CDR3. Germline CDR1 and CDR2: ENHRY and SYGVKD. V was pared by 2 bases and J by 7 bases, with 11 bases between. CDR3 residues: CAISEGRDRGYTF. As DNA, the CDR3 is TGTGCCATCAGTGAGGGGAGGGATCGTGGCTACACCTTC.

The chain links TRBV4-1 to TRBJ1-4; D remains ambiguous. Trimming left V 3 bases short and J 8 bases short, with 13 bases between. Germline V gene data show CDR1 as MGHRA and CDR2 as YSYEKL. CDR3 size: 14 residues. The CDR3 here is CASSQRRGSEKLFF. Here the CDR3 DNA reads TGCGCCAGCAGCCAGAGGCGAGGGAGCGAAAAACTGTTTTTT.

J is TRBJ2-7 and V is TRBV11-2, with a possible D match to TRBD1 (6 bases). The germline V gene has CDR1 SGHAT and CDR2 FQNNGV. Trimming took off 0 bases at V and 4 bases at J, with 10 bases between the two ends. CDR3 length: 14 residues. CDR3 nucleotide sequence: TGTGCCAGCAGCTTAGATCTAAGGGGGTACGAGCAGTACTTC. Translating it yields CASSLDLRGYEQYF.

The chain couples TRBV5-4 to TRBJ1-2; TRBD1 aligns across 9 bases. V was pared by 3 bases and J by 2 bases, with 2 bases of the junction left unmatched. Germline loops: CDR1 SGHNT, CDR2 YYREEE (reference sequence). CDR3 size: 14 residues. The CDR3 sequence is CASSSQGANYGYTF. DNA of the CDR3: TGTGCCAGCAGCTCACAGGGGGCGAACTATGGCTACACCTTC. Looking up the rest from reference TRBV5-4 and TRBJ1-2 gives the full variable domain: ETGVTQSPTHLIKTRGQQVTLRCSSQSGHNTVSWYQQALGQGPQFIFQYYREEENGRGNFPPRFSGLQFPNYSSELNVNALELDDSALYLCASSSQGANYGYTFGSGTRLTVV.

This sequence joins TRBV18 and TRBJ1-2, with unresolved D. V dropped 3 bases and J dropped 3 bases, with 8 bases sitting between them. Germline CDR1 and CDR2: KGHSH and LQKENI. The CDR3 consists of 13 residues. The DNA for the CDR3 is TGTGCCAGCTCACCGAACAATTACTATGGCTACACCTTC. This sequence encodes CASSPNNYYGYTF.

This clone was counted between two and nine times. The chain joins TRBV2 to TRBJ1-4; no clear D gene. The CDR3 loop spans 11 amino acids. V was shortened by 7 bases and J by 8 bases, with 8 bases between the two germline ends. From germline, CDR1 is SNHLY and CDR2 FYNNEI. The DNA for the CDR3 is TGTGCCAGCACAAGTTCCGAAAAACTGTTTTTT. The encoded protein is CASTSSEKLFF.

CDR3 nucleotide sequence: TGTGCCAGCAGCTTAGTGTACGAGCAGTACTTC. This gives the protein CASSLVYEQYF. The chain uses TRBV7-2 and TRBJ2-7; no clear D gene. V dropped 1 base and J dropped 4 bases, with 2 bases sitting between them. Germline-derived CDR1 and CDR2 are SGHTA and FQGNSA. This CDR3 has 11 amino acids.

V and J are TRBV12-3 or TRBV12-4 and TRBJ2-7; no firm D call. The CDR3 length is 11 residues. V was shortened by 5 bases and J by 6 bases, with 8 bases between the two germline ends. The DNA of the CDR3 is TGTGCCAGCAGTCCGAGTCTCGAGCAGTACTTC. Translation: CASSPSLEQYF.

CDR3 coding DNA: TGTGCCAGCAGCTTGGCGCGGGGGATCATTACGGATCAGTACTTC. The encoded protein is CASSLARGIITDQYF. V is TRBV5-6 and J is TRBJ2-7; 7 nucleotides line up with TRBD2. In germline, CDR1 is SGHDT, CDR2 YYEEEE. The junction had 13 bases not matched to a gene; V was cut back by 0 bases and J by 10 bases. The CDR3 covers 15 residues.

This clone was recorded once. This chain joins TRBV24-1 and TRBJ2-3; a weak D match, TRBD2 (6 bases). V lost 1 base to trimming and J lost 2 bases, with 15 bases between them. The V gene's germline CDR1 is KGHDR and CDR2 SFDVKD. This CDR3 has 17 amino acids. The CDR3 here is CATSDFMGGAPTDTQYF. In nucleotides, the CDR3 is TGTGCCACCAGTGATTTCATGGGGGGAGCGCCCACAGATACGCAGTATTTT.

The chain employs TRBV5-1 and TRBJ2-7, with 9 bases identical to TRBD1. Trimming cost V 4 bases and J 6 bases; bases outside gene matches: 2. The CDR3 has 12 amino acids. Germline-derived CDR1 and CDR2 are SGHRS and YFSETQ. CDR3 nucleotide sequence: TGCGCCAGCAGCCCGGACAGGGGCGAGCAGTACTTC. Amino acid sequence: CASSPDRGEQYF. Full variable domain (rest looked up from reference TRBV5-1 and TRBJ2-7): KAGVTQTPRYLIKTRGQQVTLSCSPISGHRSVSWYQQTPGQGLQFLFEYFSETQRNKGNFPGRFSGRQFSNSRSEMNVSTLELGDSALYLCASSPDRGEQYFGPGTRLTVT.

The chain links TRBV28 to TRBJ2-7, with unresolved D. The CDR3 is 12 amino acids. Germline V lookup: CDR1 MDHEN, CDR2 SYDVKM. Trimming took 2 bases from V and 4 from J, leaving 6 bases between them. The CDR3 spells CASSLTDYEQYF. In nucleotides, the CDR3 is TGTGCCAGCAGTTTAACCGATTACGAGCAGTACTTC.

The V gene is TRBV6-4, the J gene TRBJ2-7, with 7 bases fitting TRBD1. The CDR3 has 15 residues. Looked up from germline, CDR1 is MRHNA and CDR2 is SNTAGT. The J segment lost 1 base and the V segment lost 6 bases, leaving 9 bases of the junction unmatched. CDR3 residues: CASRFRDRYSYEQYF. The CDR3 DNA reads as TGTGCCAGCAGGTTCCGGGACAGATATTCCTACGAGCAGTACTTC.

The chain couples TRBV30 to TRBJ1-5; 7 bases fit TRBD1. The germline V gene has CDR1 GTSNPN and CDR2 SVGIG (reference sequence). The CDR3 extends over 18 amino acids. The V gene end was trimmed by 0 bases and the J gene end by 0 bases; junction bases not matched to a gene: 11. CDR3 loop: CAWSVQAGTVYSNQPQHF. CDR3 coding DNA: TGTGCCTGGAGTGTACAAGCCGGGACAGTTTATAGCAATCAGCCCCAGCATTTT. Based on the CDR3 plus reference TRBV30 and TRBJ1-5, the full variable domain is SQTIHQWPATLVQPVGSPLSLECTVEGTSNPNLYWYRQAAGRGLQLLFYSVGIGQISSEVPQNLSASRPQDRQFILSSKKLLLSDSGFYLCAWSVQAGTVYSNQPQHFGDGTRLSIL.

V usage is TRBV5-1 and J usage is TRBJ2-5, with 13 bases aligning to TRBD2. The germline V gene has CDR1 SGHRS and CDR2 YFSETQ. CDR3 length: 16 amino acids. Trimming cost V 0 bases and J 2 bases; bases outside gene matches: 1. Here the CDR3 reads CASSLEGLAGQETQYF. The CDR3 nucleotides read TGCGCCAGCAGCTTGGAGGGACTAGCGGGGCAAGAGACCCAGTACTTC.

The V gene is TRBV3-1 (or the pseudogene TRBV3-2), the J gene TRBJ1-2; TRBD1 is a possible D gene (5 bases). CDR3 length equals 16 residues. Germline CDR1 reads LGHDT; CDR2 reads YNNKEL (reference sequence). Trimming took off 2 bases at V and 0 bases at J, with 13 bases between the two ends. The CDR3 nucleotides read TGTGCCAGCAGCCAATTGCTCCAGACAGCTAACTATGGCTACACCTTC. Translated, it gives CASSQLLQTANYGYTF.

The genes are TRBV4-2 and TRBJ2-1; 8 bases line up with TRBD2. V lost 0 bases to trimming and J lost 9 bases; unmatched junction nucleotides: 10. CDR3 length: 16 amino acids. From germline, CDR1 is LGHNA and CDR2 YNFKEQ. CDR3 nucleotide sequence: TGTGCCAGCAGCCAAGAACGGGCGGCCGGGAGGGGTGAGCAGTTCTTC. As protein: CASSQERAAGRGEQFF.

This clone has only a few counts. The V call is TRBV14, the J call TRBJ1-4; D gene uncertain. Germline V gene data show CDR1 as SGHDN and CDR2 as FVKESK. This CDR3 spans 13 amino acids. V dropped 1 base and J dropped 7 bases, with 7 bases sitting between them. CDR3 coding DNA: TGTGCCAGCAGCCAAGGCGGTACTGAAAAACTGTTTTTT. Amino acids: CASSQGGTEKLFF.

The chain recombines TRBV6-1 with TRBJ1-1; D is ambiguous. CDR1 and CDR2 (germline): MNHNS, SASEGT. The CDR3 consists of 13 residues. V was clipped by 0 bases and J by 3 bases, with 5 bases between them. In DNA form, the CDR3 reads TGTGCCAGCAGTGAAGCGGCGCACACTGAAGCTTTCTTT. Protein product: CASSEAAHTEAFF.

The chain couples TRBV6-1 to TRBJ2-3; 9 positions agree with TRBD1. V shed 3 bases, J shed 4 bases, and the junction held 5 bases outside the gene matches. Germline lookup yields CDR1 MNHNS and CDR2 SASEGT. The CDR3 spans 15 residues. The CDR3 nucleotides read TGTGCCAGCAGTGAGCCGGGACAGGGATCAGATACGCAGTATTTT. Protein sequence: CASSEPGQGSDTQYF.